Listed here is a single TCR beta chain. The CDR3 spans 14 residues. Germline lookup yields CDR1 KGHSH and CDR2 LQKENI. The V and J ends lost 6 bases and 4 bases, in that order; junction bases with no gene match: 7. This record belongs to a study of cytomegalovirus exposure and HLA in healthy donors. 60 Vbeta and 13 Jbeta primers were used in PCR. TCRdb's table, derived via immunoSEQ multiplex PCR, lists solely in-frame clones and lacks some. The sample yields 140,000 to 150,000 clones, around 80% seen once. Source material: PBMCs. The receptor comes from a woman between 35 and 50 years old in good health and CMV-seropositive. V usage is TRBV18 and J usage is TRBJ2-3, with 7 positions matching TRBD1. In nucleotides, the CDR3 is TGTGCCAGCTCCAATACAGGGGCCGCAGATACGCAGTATTTT. Translation: CASSNTGAADTQYF.